A selection of T cell receptor beta chains follows, all from one sample in a study of blood T cell repertoires in COVID-19. TCRdb's table, derived via immunoSEQ multiplex PCR, lists solely in-frame clones and lacks some. The sample lists about 340,000 clones, around four fifths seen once, with about 3% in the top ten. What was sequenced was peripheral blood. These TCRs come from a man aged 30 to 45 with active or convalescent COVID-19. Each CDR3 is given with its conserved first and last residue. A D gene is named only where the DNA matches it firmly. Clone size is not always given. Where it is, it says once, few, many or a class for expanded clones.

j_call v_call clone_size d_call cdr3_nt cdr3_aa
TRBJ2-1 TRBV24-1 NA NA TGTGCCACCAGTGGCTATGGAAGCATAAGGGGCCCGGACAATGAGCAGTTCTTC CATSGYGSIRGPDNEQFF
TRBJ1-1 TRBV18 NA TRBD1 TGTGCCAGCTCACCACGACGGACAGGGGTGAACACTGAAGCTTTCTTT CASSPRRTGVNTEAFF
TRBJ1-2 TRBV12-5 once NA TGTGCTAGTGGTTTGGTATCGGGTCGTTATGGCTACACCTTC CASGLVSGRYGYTF
TRBJ1-6 TRBV6-2/TRBV6-3 NA NA TGTGCCAGCAGTTTCGGGTATTCACCCCTCCACTTT CASSFGYSPLHF
TRBJ1-4 TRBV6-5 NA NA TGTGCCAGCAGCAACAACGAGGGAGAAAAACTGTTTTTT CASSNNEGEKLFF
TRBJ2-1 TRBV24-1 NA TRBD2 TGTGCCACCAGTGATGCCCGGATGGGTAGCGGGGGGTCTGAGCAGTTCTTC CATSDARMGSGGSEQFF
TRBJ1-4 TRBV19 once TRBD1 TGTGCCAGTACCCTCAGACAGGGAGGTGATGAAAAACTGTTTTTT CASTLRQGGDEKLFF
TRBJ1-2 TRBV5-1 NA TRBD1 TGCGCCAGCAGGCGGGACAGCCCCACGGGTGGCTACACCTTC CASRRDSPTGGYTF
TRBJ1-1 TRBV5-1 NA NA TGCGCCAGCAGCTTGGGGGGGCAGACGCGGCTGAACACTGAAGCTTTCTTT CASSLGGQTRLNTEAFF
TRBJ2-1 TRBV6-5 NA NA TGTGCCAGCAGTTTAGAGGGTAGCTCCTACAATGAGCAGTTCTTC CASSLEGSSYNEQFF
TRBJ2-7 TRBV28 NA NA TGTGCCAGCATGCGACAGGCCCTCGAGCAGTACTTC CASMRQALEQYF
TRBJ2-1 TRBV7-2 few NA TGTGCCAGCAGCTCATCAGGTACAGCCTACAATGAGCAGTTCTTC CASSSSGTAYNEQFF
TRBJ1-6 TRBV6-5 NA TRBD1 TGTGCCATCTCGGACAGGAGGCAAAGATCACCCCTCCACTTT CAISDRRQRSPLHF
TRBJ1-1 TRBV28 NA TRBD1 TGTGCCAGCAGTGAAACCGGGACAGAGGTTGAAGCTTTCTTT CASSETGTEVEAFF
TRBJ2-3 TRBV18 NA TRBD1 TGTGCCAGCTCACGTGCAGGGGGCGATACGCAGTATTTT CASSRAGGDTQYF
TRBJ1-4 TRBV5-1 NA NA TGCGCCAGCAGAACCGGGACACTCTATGAAAAACTGTTTTTT CASRTGTLYEKLFF
TRBJ2-2 TRBV3-1/TRBV3-2 NA NA TGTGCCAGCAGCCACATCCCCAGGGCCGGGGAGCTGTTTTTT CASSHIPRAGELFF
TRBJ2-5 TRBV29-1 NA TRBD1 TGCAGCGTAATTCCGGGACAGCCTGGGGAGACCCAGTACTTC CSVIPGQPGETQYF
TRBJ1-3 TRBV7-3 NA TRBD1 TGTGCCAGCAGCTTGGACAGGGCTGGAAACACCATATATTTT CASSLDRAGNTIYF
TRBJ2-1 TRBV6-5 few TRBD2 TGTGCCAGCAGTTACGGCGGGAGGAGGGACAATGAGCAGTTCTTC CASSYGGRRDNEQFF
TRBJ2-1 TRBV24-1 NA TRBD2 TGTGCCACCAGTGAACGGGCGGGGGGCAGCCTCTACAATGAGCAGTTCTTC CATSERAGGSLYNEQFF
TRBJ1-1 TRBV7-2 NA NA TGTGCCAGCAGCTTTTTAGGGGATTTGGCCACTGAAGCTTTCTTT CASSFLGDLATEAFF
TRBJ2-1 TRBV5-6 NA NA TGTGCCAGCAGCTTGAGCAGGGCCTACAATGAGCAGTTCTTC CASSLSRAYNEQFF
TRBJ2-5 TRBV18 NA NA TGTGCCAGCTCACCACCGGCCCGAGAGACCCAGTACTTC CASSPPARETQYF
TRBJ2-7 TRBV5-4 NA NA TGTGCCAGCAGCTCACTTTGGGGCAACGAGCAGTACTTC CASSSLWGNEQYF
TRBJ2-3 TRBV3-1/TRBV3-2 NA TRBD2 TGTGCCATAGGGACTAGCGGGACAGATACGCAGTATTTT CAIGTSGTDTQYF
TRBJ2-2 TRBV27 NA NA TGTGCCAGCAGTCACCTCCGGACAGTCCCAAGCGGGGAGCTGTTTTTT CASSHLRTVPSGELFF
TRBJ2-7 TRBV28 NA NA TGTGCCAGCAGTTTATTGGAGTCCTACGAGCAGTACTTC CASSLLESYEQYF